One and the same sample provided the 9 T cell receptor beta chains below, sequenced in a study of T cell changes during pregnancy in multiple sclerosis. Assay: immunoSEQ multiplex PCR; the TCRdb copy retains only in-frame clones and omits some. The sample carries roughly 72,000 clones, approximately 88% recorded once. Material: peripheral blood, obtained in the first trimester of pregnancy. Source of these receptors: a female donor in good health, enrolled as a control in a pregnancy study.

The gene calls are TRBV6-5 and TRBJ2-2; no clear D. Germline CDR1 reads MNHEY; CDR2 reads SVGAGI. The CDR3 is 15 amino acids. Trimming removed 0 bases at V and 1 base at J, with 6 bases between. CDR3 amino acids: CASSYSRRNTGELFF. The DNA of the CDR3 is TGTGCCAGCAGTTACTCGAGGCGGAACACCGGGGAGCTGTTTTTT.

The chain joins TRBV5-1 to TRBJ2-1, with D unclear. CDR3 length: 14 amino acids. The germline gives CDR1 SGHRS, CDR2 YFSETQ. V shed 1 base and J shed 0 bases, with 5 bases lying between them. As DNA, the CDR3 is TGCGCCAGCAGCTTGCCTAGCTCCTACAATGAGCAGTTCTTC. This codes for CASSLPSSYNEQFF.

This sequence joins TRBV20-1 and TRBJ2-1; D ambiguous. Germline V lookup: CDR1 DFQATT, CDR2 SNEGSKA (reference sequence). The CDR3 sequence is 9 residues long. The CDR3 reads CSLRAEQFF. CDR3 DNA sequence: TGCAGCCTCCGCGCTGAGCAGTTCTTC.

This clone occurred once. V is TRBV27 and J is TRBJ2-1; 12 bases line up with TRBD2. V shed 2 bases, J shed 7 bases, and the junction held 12 bases outside the gene matches. The CDR3 consists of 18 residues. Germline-derived CDR1 and CDR2 are MNHEY and SMNVEV (reference sequence). CDR3 sequence reads: CASSLSSQGLAGPNEQFF. Written as DNA, the CDR3 is TGTGCCAGCAGTTTAAGCTCCCAGGGACTAGCGGGTCCTAATGAGCAGTTCTTC.

The chain couples TRBV14 to TRBJ1-1, with 7 nucleotides matching TRBD1. With V trimmed by 6 bases and J by 1 base, 5 bases remained unmatched. The germline CDR1 and CDR2 sequences are SGHDN and FVKESK. CDR3 length equals 14 residues. DNA of the CDR3: TGTGCCAGCAGTCCCCAGGGGGGGAACACTGAAGCTTTCTTT. This encodes CASSPQGGNTEAFF.

V is TRBV10-1 and J is TRBJ1-5, with 11 positions matching TRBD1. V shed 7 bases, J shed 0 bases, and the junction held 11 bases outside the gene matches. CDR3 length: 18 residues. Germline assignment: CDR1 WNHNN and CDR2 SYGVQD (reference sequence). Here the CDR3 reads CASTRRGTGGDSNQPQHF. The CDR3 DNA reads as TGCGCCAGCACTCGGAGAGGGACAGGGGGTGATAGCAATCAGCCCCAGCATTTT.

The chain uses TRBV5-6 and TRBJ1-2; a weak D match, TRBD1 (5 bases). Between the trimmed V and J ends, which lost 4 bases and 4 bases, there was a span of 14 bases. Germline CDR1 is SGHDT and CDR2 is YYEEEE. The CDR3 consists of 14 residues. CDR3 loop: CASSNYRILYGYTF. The CDR3 DNA reads TGTGCCAGCAGCAACTACAGGATTCTCTATGGCTACACCTTC.

This chain connects TRBV6-5 to TRBJ2-5; possible D gene TRBD2, 6 bases. Germline assignment: CDR1 MNHEY and CDR2 SVGAGI. The CDR3 sequence is 12 residues long. V shed 9 bases and J shed 2 bases, with 10 bases lying between them. CDR3 sequence (DNA): TGTGCCAGTGCGGGACGACAAGAGACCCAGTACTTC. Protein: CASAGRQETQYF.

The gene calls are TRBV2 and TRBJ1-1, with D unresolved. CDR1 and CDR2 from the germline V gene are SNHLY and FYNNEI. V lost 7 bases and J lost 9, with 24 bases in between. The length of the CDR3 is 15 residues. In DNA form, the CDR3 reads TGTGCCAGCATCCCTAATGGAGGTGGATCTTCTAAAGCTTTCTTT. Residues: CASIPNGGGSSKAFF.